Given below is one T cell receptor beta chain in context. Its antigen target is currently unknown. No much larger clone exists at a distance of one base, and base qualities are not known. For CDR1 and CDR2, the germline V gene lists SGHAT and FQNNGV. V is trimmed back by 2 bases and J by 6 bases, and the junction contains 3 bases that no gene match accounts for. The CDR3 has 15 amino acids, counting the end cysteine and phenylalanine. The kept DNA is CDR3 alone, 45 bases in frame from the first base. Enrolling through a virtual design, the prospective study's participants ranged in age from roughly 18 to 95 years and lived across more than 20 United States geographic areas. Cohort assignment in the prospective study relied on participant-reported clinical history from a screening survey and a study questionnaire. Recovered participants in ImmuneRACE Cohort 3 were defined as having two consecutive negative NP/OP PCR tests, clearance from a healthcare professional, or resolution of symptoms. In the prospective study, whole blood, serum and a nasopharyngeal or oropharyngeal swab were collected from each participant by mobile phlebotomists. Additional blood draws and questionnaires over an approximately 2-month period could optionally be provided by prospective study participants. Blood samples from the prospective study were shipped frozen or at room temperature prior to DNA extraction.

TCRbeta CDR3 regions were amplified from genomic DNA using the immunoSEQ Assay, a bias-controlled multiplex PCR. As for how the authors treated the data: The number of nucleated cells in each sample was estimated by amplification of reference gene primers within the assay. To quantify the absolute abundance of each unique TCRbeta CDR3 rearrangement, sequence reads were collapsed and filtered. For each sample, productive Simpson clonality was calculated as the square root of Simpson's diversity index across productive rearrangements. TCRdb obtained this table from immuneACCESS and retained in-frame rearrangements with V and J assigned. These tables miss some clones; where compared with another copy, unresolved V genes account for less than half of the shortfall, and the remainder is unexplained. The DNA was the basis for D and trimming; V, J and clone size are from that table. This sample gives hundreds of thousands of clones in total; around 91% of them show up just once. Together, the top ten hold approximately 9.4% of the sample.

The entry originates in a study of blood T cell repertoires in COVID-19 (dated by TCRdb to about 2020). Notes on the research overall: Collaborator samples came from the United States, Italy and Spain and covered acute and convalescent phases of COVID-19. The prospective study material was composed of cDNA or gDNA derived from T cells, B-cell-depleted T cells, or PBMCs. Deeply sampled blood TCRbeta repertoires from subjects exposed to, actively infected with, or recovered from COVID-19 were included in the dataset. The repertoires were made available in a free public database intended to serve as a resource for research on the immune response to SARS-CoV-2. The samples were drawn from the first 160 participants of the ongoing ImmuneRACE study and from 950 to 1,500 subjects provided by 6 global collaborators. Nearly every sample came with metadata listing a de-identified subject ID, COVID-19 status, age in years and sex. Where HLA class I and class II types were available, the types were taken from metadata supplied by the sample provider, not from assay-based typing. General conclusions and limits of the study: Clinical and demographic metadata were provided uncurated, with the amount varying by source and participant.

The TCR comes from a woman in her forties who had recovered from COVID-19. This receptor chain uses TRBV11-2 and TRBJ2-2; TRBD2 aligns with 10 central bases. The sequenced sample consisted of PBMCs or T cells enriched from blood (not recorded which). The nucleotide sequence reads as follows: TGTGCCAGCAGCTTAAGCGGGGGGGAGGCCGGGGAGCTGTTTTTT. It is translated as CASSLSGGEAGELFF. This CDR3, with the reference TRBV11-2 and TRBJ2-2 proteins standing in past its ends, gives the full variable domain EAGVAQSPRYKIIEKRQSVAFWCNPISGHATLYWYQQILGQGPKLLIQFQNNGVVDDSQLPKDRFSAERLKGVDSTLKIQPAKLEDSAVYLCASSLSGGEAGELFFGEGSRLTVL.